This record covers a single TCR beta chain. The data originate from a study of blood T cell repertoires in COVID-19. The germline V gene encodes CDR1 SGHKS and CDR2 YYEKEE (reference sequence). CDR3 length equals 15 residues. Trimming cost V 4 bases and J 2 bases, with 13 bases left between them. The repertoire was sequenced with immunoSEQ multiplex PCR; TCRdb's copy has only in-frame clones and lacks some. Here the sample spans roughly 240,000 clones, about 90% being singletons. The TCR was taken from a man aged 50 to 59 who had been exposed to COVID-19. Material: PBMCs or T cells enriched from blood (not recorded which). The chain carries TRBV5-5 and TRBJ1-3; D gene ambiguous. The CDR3 sequence: CASSPIRETGNTIYF. In DNA, the CDR3 is TGTGCCAGCAGCCCGATCCGGGAAACTGGAAACACCATATATTTT.